Listed below are T cell receptor beta chains from one sample, sequenced in a study of T cells in localized non-small cell lung cancer. Clones were sequenced by immunoSEQ multiplex PCR, and TCRdb holds only the in-frame ones, with some missing. In the table there are 45,000 to 55,000 clones, roughly 80% of which are singletons. The material sequenced was peripheral blood, taken before any cancer treatment. The receptors were gathered from a man aged 35 to 69 with stage I squamous cell lung carcinoma. The CDR3 runs from the conserved cysteine through the conserved F or W. Each record gives: clone size, D gene, V gene, J gene, CDR3 DNA, CDR3 protein. The D gene is left open where the match is weak. A row's size may be missing; if present it is once, few, many or a size class.

size: .
D: .
V: TRBV4-1
J: TRBJ1-5
DNA: TGCGCCAGCAGCCAAGATGGGGGGGGGAATCAGCCCCAGCATTTT
CDR3: CASSQDGGGNQPQHF

size: .
D: .
V: TRBV25-1
J: TRBJ1-2
DNA: TGTGCCAGCAGTGAATTGGGTTCCGTGTCTCCCAACTATGGCTACACCTTC
CDR3: CASSELGSVSPNYGYTF

size: .
D: .
V: TRBV25-1
J: TRBJ2-1
DNA: TGTGCCAGCAGTCCAGGGGGGACCGAGCAGTTCTTC
CDR3: CASSPGGTEQFF

size: .
D: TRBD1
V: TRBV5-1
J: TRBJ1-1
DNA: TGCGCCAGCAGCCCCAGGGACAGTAAATCGAACACTGAAGCTTTCTTT
CDR3: CASSPRDSKSNTEAFF

size: once
D: TRBD1
V: TRBV7-3
J: TRBJ1-2
DNA: TGTGCCAGCAGCTGGGGGAGGCCCGGGACAGGGGAGGGCTACACCTTC
CDR3: CASSWGRPGTGEGYTF

size: .
D: .
V: TRBV11-2
J: TRBJ1-4
DNA: TGTGCCAGCAGCCCGACAACAACTAATGAAAAACTGTTTTTT
CDR3: CASSPTTTNEKLFF

size: .
D: .
V: TRBV28
J: TRBJ1-6
DNA: TGTGCCAGCAGCTTCTCTTCGGGGAATTCACCCCTCCACTTT
CDR3: CASSFSSGNSPLHF

size: .
D: TRBD1
V: TRBV30
J: TRBJ1-6
DNA: TGTGCCTGGGGGACAGGTGAGGGCTCACCCCTCCACTTT
CDR3: CAWGTGEGSPLHF

size: .
D: TRBD2
V: TRBV7-2
J: TRBJ2-5
DNA: TGTGCCAGCAGCTTAGGGCGGGGGGGAGAGACCCAGTACTTC
CDR3: CASSLGRGGETQYF

size: .
D: TRBD2
V: TRBV13
J: TRBJ2-1
DNA: TGTGCCAGCATCAGGCGGGGGGGCAGGTATAAGCAGTTCTTC
CDR3: CASIRRGGRYKQFF

size: .
D: .
V: TRBV4-2
J: TRBJ2-2
DNA: TGTGCCAGCAGCCAGGAAGAAGTATACGGGGAGCTGTTTTTT
CDR3: CASSQEEVYGELFF

size: few
D: .
V: TRBV30
J: TRBJ1-5
DNA: TGTGCCTGGAAGCCACCAAATCAGCCCCAGCATTTT
CDR3: CAWKPPNQPQHF

size: .
D: .
V: TRBV5-4
J: TRBJ1-6
DNA: TGTGCCAGCAGCTTGCTACGGAGTTCCTATAATTCACCCCTCCACTTT
CDR3: CASSLLRSSYNSPLHF

size: .
D: TRBD1
V: TRBV7-3
J: TRBJ2-2
DNA: TGTGCCAGCAGCCAGGGACAGGGAACCACCGGGGAGCTGTTTTTT
CDR3: CASSQGQGTTGELFF

size: .
D: .
V: TRBV25-1
J: TRBJ1-2
DNA: TGTGCCAGCAGTCTTACGGGGTCGGATGGCTACACCTTC
CDR3: CASSLTGSDGYTF

size: .
D: TRBD1
V: TRBV6-4
J: TRBJ2-2
DNA: TGTGCCAGCAGTTCAGGGACAGCCAACACCGGGGAGCTGTTTTTT
CDR3: CASSSGTANTGELFF

size: .
D: .
V: TRBV4-3
J: TRBJ2-7
DNA: TGCGCCAGCAGCCAAGATTGGCCAGATTCAGGGTACGAGCAGTACTTC
CDR3: CASSQDWPDSGYEQYF

size: .
D: .
V: TRBV29-1
J: TRBJ1-2
DNA: TGCAGCGTGTTAGAGACAGTTAACTATGGCTACACCTTC
CDR3: CSVLETVNYGYTF

size: many
D: .
V: TRBV28
J: TRBJ1-2
DNA: TGTGCCAGCAGTTCATCACAGGGTTTGGATGGCTACACCTTC
CDR3: CASSSSQGLDGYTF

size: .
D: .
V: TRBV30
J: TRBJ2-7
DNA: TGTGCCTGGAGTAGGGGGTCCGAGCAGTACTTC
CDR3: CAWSRGSEQYF

size: .
D: .
V: TRBV27
J: TRBJ1-1
DNA: TGTGCCAGCAGTTTATCACCCACGAACACTGAAGCTTTCTTT
CDR3: CASSLSPTNTEAFF

size: once
D: TRBD1
V: TRBV7-9
J: TRBJ2-1
DNA: TGTGCCAGCAGCTTACTCGGGACAGCTCACAATGAGCAGTTCTTC
CDR3: CASSLLGTAHNEQFF

size: .
D: .
V: TRBV18
J: TRBJ2-5
DNA: TGTGCCAGCCCTACAAGGGGGGGCGAGACCCAGTACTTC
CDR3: CASPTRGGETQYF

size: .
D: TRBD2
V: TRBV13
J: TRBJ2-5
DNA: TGTGCCAGCAGCTTAGAAGGGCTAGCGGGGGACCAAGAGACCCAGTACTTC
CDR3: CASSLEGLAGDQETQYF

size: .
D: .
V: TRBV30
J: TRBJ1-1
DNA: TGTGCCTGGACACCACTTACGGCCGCTTTCTTT
CDR3: CAWTPLTAAFF

size: .
D: .
V: TRBV7-9
J: TRBJ1-3
DNA: TGTGCCAGCACCCCGGACGTGAGCTCTGGAAACACCATATATTTT
CDR3: CASTPDVSSGNTIYF

size: .
D: TRBD1
V: TRBV11-2
J: TRBJ1-2
DNA: TGTGCCAGCAGCTTAAGTCAGGGGGCCTTTGGCTACACCTTC
CDR3: CASSLSQGAFGYTF

size: .
D: .
V: TRBV9
J: TRBJ1-1
DNA: TGTGCCAGCAGCCCCCGGGACGGACACACTGAAGCTTTCTTT
CDR3: CASSPRDGHTEAFF

size: .
D: TRBD2
V: TRBV5-1
J: TRBJ2-1
DNA: TGCGCCAGCAGCCCCGGGGGGAGCTCCTACAATGAGCAGTTCTTC
CDR3: CASSPGGSSYNEQFF

size: .
D: TRBD2
V: TRBV4-1
J: TRBJ2-2
DNA: TGCGCCAGCAGCCAAGGTAGCGGGGGAAAGGCCGGGGAGCTGTTTTTT
CDR3: CASSQGSGGKAGELFF

size: .
D: TRBD1
V: TRBV15
J: TRBJ2-7
DNA: TGTGCCACCAGCAGAGAAGGACAGGCTCAATACGAGCAGTACTTC
CDR3: CATSREGQAQYEQYF

size: .
D: TRBD1
V: TRBV2
J: TRBJ1-1
DNA: TGTGCCAGCAGTGTGGGACAGGCATCAGAAGCTTTCTTT
CDR3: CASSVGQASEAFF

size: .
D: .
V: TRBV5-4
J: TRBJ1-4
DNA: TGTGCCAGCAGCACCGGGATCCGGGGCTCGGAGGAAAAACTGTTTTTT
CDR3: CASSTGIRGSEEKLFF

size: .
D: .
V: TRBV7-3
J: TRBJ2-2
DNA: TGTGCCAGCAGCTTAGGAGGAAGGGGTACCGGGGAGCTGTTTTTT
CDR3: CASSLGGRGTGELFF

size: .
D: TRBD2
V: TRBV5-1
J: TRBJ2-3
DNA: TGCGCCAGCAGGTTAAGCGGGGAACCAACAGATACGCAGTATTTT
CDR3: CASRLSGEPTDTQYF

size: .
D: .
V: TRBV6-5
J: TRBJ1-1
DNA: TGTGCCAGCAGTGAAGATCACAGGAACACTGAAGCTTTCTTT
CDR3: CASSEDHRNTEAFF

size: .
D: .
V: TRBV2
J: TRBJ2-7
DNA: TGTGCCAGCAGTGAAGCAGCCCTAGCCTACGAGCAGTACTTC
CDR3: CASSEAALAYEQYF

size: .
D: .
V: TRBV28
J: TRBJ1-1
DNA: TGTGCCAGCAGTTTACAGAGCAGGACTGAAGCTTTCTTT
CDR3: CASSLQSRTEAFF

size: .
D: .
V: TRBV21-1
J: TRBJ2-3
DNA: TGTGCCAGCAGCACCGGAGTACGGTATACGCAGTATTTT
CDR3: CASSTGVRYTQYF

size: .
D: TRBD2
V: TRBV30
J: TRBJ2-1
DNA: TGTGCCTGGAGTCGCGGGGGGGGGCTTGGTGAGCAGTTCTTC
CDR3: CAWSRGGGLGEQFF

size: .
D: .
V: TRBV10-3
J: TRBJ2-7
DNA: TGTGCCATCAGTGAGCGACAGATCGAGCAGTACTTC
CDR3: CAISERQIEQYF

size: few
D: TRBD2
V: TRBV2
J: TRBJ2-3
DNA: TGTGCCAGCAGTGATTGGCTAGCGGGGGGCACAGATACGCAGTATTTT
CDR3: CASSDWLAGGTDTQYF

size: .
D: .
V: TRBV7-2
J: TRBJ1-1
DNA: TGTGCCAGCAGCTTAACTATGAACACTGAAGCTTTCTTT
CDR3: CASSLTMNTEAFF

size: .
D: .
V: TRBV5-1
J: TRBJ2-3
DNA: TGCGCCAGCAGCTCCGCAGGGGCAGATACGCAGTATTTT
CDR3: CASSSAGADTQYF

size: .
D: .
V: TRBV5-4
J: TRBJ2-1
DNA: TGTGCCAGCAGCTTGGAATCGGCTAATGAGCAGTTCTTC
CDR3: CASSLESANEQFF

size: few
D: TRBD1
V: TRBV27
J: TRBJ1-6
DNA: TGTGCCAGCAGTTTATCGAGGACAGGGGTCGTATCTTATAATTCACCCCTCCACTTT
CDR3: CASSLSRTGVVSYNSPLHF

size: .
D: .
V: TRBV5-1
J: TRBJ2-3
DNA: TGCGCCAGCTTTCGAATCCCAGATACGCAGTATTTT
CDR3: CASFRIPDTQYF

size: .
D: .
V: TRBV30
J: TRBJ1-3
DNA: TGTGCCTGGAGAGGGGGACCCTACTCTGGAAACACCATATATTTT
CDR3: CAWRGGPYSGNTIYF

size: .
D: TRBD2
V: TRBV7-7
J: TRBJ2-2
DNA: TGTGCCAGCAGCCCCAAGACTAGCGGGGGTACTGCGAACACCGGGGAGCTGTTTTTT
CDR3: CASSPKTSGGTANTGELFF

size: once
D: TRBD1
V: TRBV6-7
J: TRBJ2-7
DNA: TGTGCCAGCAGCCCCCCCGCAGGGGGAAACTACGAGCAGTACTTC
CDR3: CASSPPAGGNYEQYF

size: .
D: .
V: TRBV7-9
J: TRBJ2-2
DNA: TGTGCCAGCAGCTTATACGAGGGGACCGGGGAGCTGTTTTTT
CDR3: CASSLYEGTGELFF

size: .
D: .
V: TRBV6-1
J: TRBJ1-1
DNA: TGTGCCAGCAGCTACGCGACAGGAGAGGCTTTCTTT
CDR3: CASSYATGEAFF

size: .
D: .
V: TRBV5-1
J: TRBJ1-6
DNA: TGCGCCAGCAGCTCGGAGGGTTTCAGGTCCAATTCACCCCTCCACTTT
CDR3: CASSSEGFRSNSPLHF

size: .
D: .
V: TRBV6-5
J: TRBJ2-1
DNA: TGTGCCAGCAGTTATAGGGGGGGCTTAATCAATGAGCAGTTCTTC
CDR3: CASSYRGGLINEQFF